The rows below give T cell receptor beta chains drawn from one sample of a study of shared clonotypes between healthy human individuals. Sequencing used immunoSEQ multiplex PCR; TCRdb keeps in-frame clones, though not all of them. The sample lists over 2 million clones, about nine tenths occurring once. The sample comprised naive CD4+ T cells from PBMCs. The source is a man aged 18 to 29 in good health. Some clones in this sample may be carry-over from other donors' samples. The CDR3 runs from the conserved cysteine through the conserved F or W. A D gene is named only where the DNA matches it firmly. Clone size is not always given. Where it is, it says once, few, many or a class for expanded clones.

v_call: TRBV5-1
clone_size: once
d_call: NA
j_call: TRBJ1-3
cdr3_aa: CASSLGGAAGNTIYF
cdr3_nt: TGCGCCAGCAGCTTGGGTGGGGCAGCTGGAAACACCATATATTTT

v_call: TRBV28
clone_size: NA
d_call: NA
j_call: TRBJ1-2
cdr3_aa: CASSLPRGYGYTF
cdr3_nt: TGTGCCAGCAGTTTACCCAGGGGCTATGGCTACACCTTC

v_call: TRBV4-1
clone_size: NA
d_call: TRBD2
j_call: TRBJ2-3
cdr3_aa: CASSQGGLAGGQSTDTQYF
cdr3_nt: TGCGCCAGCAGCCAAGGAGGCCTAGCGGGAGGACAGAGCACAGATACGCAGTATTTT

v_call: TRBV11-2
clone_size: few
d_call: NA
j_call: TRBJ1-1
cdr3_aa: CASSTTVNTEAFF
cdr3_nt: TGTGCCAGCAGCACGACAGTGAACACTGAAGCTTTCTTT

v_call: TRBV7-9
clone_size: NA
d_call: NA
j_call: TRBJ1-6
cdr3_aa: CASSLERENSPLHF
cdr3_nt: TGTGCCAGCAGCTTAGAACGGGAGAATTCACCCCTCCACTTT

v_call: TRBV5-4
clone_size: NA
d_call: NA
j_call: TRBJ2-6
cdr3_aa: CASSSHRVGANVLTF
cdr3_nt: TGTGCCAGCAGCTCCCACAGGGTTGGGGCCAACGTCCTGACTTTC

v_call: TRBV7-8
clone_size: NA
d_call: NA
j_call: TRBJ2-7
cdr3_aa: CASSFDSGASSYEQYF
cdr3_nt: TGTGCCAGCAGCTTCGACAGTGGGGCCAGCTCCTACGAGCAGTACTTC

v_call: TRBV28
clone_size: NA
d_call: TRBD1
j_call: TRBJ2-2
cdr3_aa: CASSTGTANTGELFF
cdr3_nt: TGTGCCAGCAGTACTGGGACAGCGAACACCGGGGAGCTGTTTTTT

v_call: TRBV28
clone_size: NA
d_call: TRBD1
j_call: TRBJ2-2
cdr3_aa: CASTSGTVNTGELFF
cdr3_nt: TGTGCCAGCACCTCCGGGACAGTTAACACCGGGGAGCTGTTTTTT

v_call: TRBV11-2
clone_size: NA
d_call: NA
j_call: TRBJ2-2
cdr3_aa: CATQTALPRGTGELFF
cdr3_nt: TGTGCCACACAGACCGCTCTACCAAGGGGCACCGGGGAGCTGTTTTTT

v_call: TRBV7-2
clone_size: once
d_call: NA
j_call: TRBJ2-2
cdr3_aa: CASSLGTNTGELFF
cdr3_nt: TGTGCCAGCAGCTTAGGTACGAACACCGGGGAGCTGTTTTTT

v_call: TRBV4-2
clone_size: NA
d_call: NA
j_call: TRBJ2-7
cdr3_aa: CASSQEGRSSLYEQYF
cdr3_nt: TGTGCCAGCAGCCAAGAGGGGCGCTCTAGTCTGTACGAGCAGTACTTC